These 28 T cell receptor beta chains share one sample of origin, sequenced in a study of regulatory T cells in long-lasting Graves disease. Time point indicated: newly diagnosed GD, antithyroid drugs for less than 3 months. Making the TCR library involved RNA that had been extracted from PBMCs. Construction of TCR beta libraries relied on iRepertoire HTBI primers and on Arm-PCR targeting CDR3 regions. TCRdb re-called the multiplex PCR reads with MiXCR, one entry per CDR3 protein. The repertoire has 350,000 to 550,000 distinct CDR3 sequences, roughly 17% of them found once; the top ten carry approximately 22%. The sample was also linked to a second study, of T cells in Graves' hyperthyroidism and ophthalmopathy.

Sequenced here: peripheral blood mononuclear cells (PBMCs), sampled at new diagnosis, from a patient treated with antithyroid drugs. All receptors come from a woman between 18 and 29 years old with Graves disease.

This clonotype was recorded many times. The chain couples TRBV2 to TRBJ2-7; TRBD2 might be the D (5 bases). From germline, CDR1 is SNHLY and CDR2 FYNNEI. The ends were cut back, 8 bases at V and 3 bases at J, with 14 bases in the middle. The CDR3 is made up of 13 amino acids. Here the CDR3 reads CASRESSDYEQYF. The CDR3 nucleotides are TGTGCCAGCCGAGAGAGTAGCGACTACGAGCAGTACTTC.

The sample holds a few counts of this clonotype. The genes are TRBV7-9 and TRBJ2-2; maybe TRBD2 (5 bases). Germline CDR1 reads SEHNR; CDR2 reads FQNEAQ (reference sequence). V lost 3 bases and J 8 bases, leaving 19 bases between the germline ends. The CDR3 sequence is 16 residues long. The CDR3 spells CASSLGKQLERGELFF. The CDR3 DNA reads TGTGCCAGCAGCTTGGGGAAACAACTAGAACGTGGGGAGCTGTTTTTT. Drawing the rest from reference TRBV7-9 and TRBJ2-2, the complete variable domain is DTGVSQNPRHKITKRGQNVTFRCDPISEHNRLYWYRQTLGQGPEFLTYFQNEAQLEKSRLLSDRFSAERPKGSFSTLEIQRTEQGDSAMYLCASSLGKQLERGELFFGEGSRLTVL.

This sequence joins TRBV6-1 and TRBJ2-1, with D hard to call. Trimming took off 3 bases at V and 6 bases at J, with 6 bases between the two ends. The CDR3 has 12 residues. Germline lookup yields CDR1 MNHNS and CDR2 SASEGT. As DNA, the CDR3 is TGTGCCAGCAGTGACTTGGGCAATGAGCAGTTCTTC. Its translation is CASSDLGNEQFF.

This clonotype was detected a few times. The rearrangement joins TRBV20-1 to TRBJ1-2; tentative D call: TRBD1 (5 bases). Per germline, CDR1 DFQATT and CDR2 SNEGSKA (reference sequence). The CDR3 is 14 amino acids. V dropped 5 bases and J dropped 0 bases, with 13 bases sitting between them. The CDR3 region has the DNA TGCAGTGCTTTCCACAGGCTACCTAACTATGGCTACACCTTC. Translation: CSAFHRLPNYGYTF.

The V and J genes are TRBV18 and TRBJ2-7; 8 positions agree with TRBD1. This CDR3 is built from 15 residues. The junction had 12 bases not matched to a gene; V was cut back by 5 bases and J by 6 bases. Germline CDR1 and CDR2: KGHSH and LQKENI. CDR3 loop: CASSNIGQGRSEQYF. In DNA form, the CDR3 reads TGTGCCAGCTCAAACATCGGACAGGGTAGAAGCGAGCAGTACTTC. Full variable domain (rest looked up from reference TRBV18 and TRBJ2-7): NAGVMQNPRHLVRRRGQEARLRCSPMKGHSHVYWYRQLPEEGLKFMVYLQKENIIDESGMPKERFSAEFPKEGPSILRIQQVVRGDSAAYFCASSNIGQGRSEQYFGPGTRLTVT.

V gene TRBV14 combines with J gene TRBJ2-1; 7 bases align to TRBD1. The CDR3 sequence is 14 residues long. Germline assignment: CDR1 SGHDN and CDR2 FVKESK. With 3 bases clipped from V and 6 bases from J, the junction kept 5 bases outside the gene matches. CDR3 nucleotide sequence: TGTGCCAGCAGCCAGATCGGGACAGTCAATGAGCAGTTCTTC. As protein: CASSQIGTVNEQFF.

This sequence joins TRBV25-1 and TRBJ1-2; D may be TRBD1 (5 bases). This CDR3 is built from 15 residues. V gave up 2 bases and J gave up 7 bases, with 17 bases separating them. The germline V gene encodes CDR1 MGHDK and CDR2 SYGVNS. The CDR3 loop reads CASSEEPTGRGGYTF. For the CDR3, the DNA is TGTGCCAGCAGTGAAGAACCGACGGGGCGGGGTGGCTACACCTTC.

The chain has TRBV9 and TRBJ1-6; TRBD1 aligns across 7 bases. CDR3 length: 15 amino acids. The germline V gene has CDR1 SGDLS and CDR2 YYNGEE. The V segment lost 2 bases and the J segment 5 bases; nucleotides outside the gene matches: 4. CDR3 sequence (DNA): TGTGCCAGCAGCGTCGAGGGGGCGGATAATTCACCCCTCCACTTT. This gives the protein CASSVEGADNSPLHF.

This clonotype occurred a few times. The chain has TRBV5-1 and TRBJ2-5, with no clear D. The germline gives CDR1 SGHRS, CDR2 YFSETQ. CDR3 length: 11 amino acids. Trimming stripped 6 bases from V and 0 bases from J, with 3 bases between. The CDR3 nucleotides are TGCGCCAGCACGGACCAAGAGACCCAGTACTTC. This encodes CASTDQETQYF.

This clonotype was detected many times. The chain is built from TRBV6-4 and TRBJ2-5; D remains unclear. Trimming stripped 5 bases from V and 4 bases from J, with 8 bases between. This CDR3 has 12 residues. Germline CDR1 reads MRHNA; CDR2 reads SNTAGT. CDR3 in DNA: TGTGCCAGCAGTTCGGAAAGAGAGACCCAGTACTTC. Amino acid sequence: CASSSERETQYF.

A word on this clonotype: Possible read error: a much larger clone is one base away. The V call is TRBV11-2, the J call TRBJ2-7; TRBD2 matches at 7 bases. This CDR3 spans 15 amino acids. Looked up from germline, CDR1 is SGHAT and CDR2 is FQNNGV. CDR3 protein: CASRLPPVGGDEQYF. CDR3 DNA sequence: TGTGCCAGCCGCTTACCTCCTGTTGGGGGGGACGAGCAGTACTTC. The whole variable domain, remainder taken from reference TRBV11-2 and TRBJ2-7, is EAGVAQSPRYKIIEKRQSVAFWCNPISGHATLYWYQQILGQGPKLLIQFQNNGVVDDSQLPKDRFSAERLKGVDSTLKIQPAKLEDSAVYLCASRLPPVGGDEQYFGPGTRLTVT.

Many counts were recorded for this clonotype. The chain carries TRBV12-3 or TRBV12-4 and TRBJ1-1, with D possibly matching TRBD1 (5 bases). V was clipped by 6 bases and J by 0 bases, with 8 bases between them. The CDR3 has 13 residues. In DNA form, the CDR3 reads TGTGCCAGCAGCAGGGACGTGAACACTGAAGCTTTCTTT. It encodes CASSRDVNTEAFF.

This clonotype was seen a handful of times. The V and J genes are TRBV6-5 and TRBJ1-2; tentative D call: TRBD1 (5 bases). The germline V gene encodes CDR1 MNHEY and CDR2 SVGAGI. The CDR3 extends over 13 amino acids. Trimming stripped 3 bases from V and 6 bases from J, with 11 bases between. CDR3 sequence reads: CASSYGTEDGYTF. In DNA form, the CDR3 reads TGTGCCAGCAGTTATGGGACGGAAGATGGCTACACCTTC.

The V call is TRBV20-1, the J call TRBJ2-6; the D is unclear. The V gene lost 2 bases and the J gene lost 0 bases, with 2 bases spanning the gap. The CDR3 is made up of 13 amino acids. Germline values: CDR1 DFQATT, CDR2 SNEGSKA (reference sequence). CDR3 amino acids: CSARHSGANVLTF. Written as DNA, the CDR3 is TGCAGTGCTAGACACTCTGGGGCCAACGTCCTGACTTTC.

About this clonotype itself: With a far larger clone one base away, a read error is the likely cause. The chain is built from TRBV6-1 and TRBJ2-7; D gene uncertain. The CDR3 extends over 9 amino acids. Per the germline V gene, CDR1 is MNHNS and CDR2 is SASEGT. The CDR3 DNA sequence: TGTGTCAGCAGCTACGAGCAGTACTTC. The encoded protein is CVSSYEQYF.

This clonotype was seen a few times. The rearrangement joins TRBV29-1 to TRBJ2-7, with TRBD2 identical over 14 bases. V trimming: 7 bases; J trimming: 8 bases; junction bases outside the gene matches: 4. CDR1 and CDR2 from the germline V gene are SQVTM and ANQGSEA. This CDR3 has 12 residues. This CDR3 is CSAGLAGAQQYF. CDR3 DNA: TGCAGCGCGGGACTAGCGGGAGCCCAGCAGTACTTC.

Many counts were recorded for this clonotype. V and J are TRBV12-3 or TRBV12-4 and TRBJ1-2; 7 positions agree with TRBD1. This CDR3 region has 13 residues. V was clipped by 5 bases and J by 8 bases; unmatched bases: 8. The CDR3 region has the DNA TGTGCCAGCAGTGTCCCAGGGGGTGGCGGCTACACCTTC. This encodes CASSVPGGGGYTF.

CDR3 DNA: TGTGCCAGCAGTACCGGCGGGGCTAGCACCTACAATGAGCAGTTCTTC. This translates into CASSTGGASTYNEQFF. The chain couples TRBV12-3 or TRBV12-4 to TRBJ2-1; tentatively, D is TRBD2 (6 bases). CDR3 size: 16 residues. Trimming removed 5 bases from V and 2 bases from J, with 16 bases in between.

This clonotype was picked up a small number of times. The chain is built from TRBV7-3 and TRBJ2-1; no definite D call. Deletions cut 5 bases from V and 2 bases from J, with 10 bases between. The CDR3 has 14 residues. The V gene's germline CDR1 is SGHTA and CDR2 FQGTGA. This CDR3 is CASSPGMAYNEQFF. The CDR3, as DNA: TGTGCCAGCAGCCCTGGGATGGCCTACAATGAGCAGTTCTTC.

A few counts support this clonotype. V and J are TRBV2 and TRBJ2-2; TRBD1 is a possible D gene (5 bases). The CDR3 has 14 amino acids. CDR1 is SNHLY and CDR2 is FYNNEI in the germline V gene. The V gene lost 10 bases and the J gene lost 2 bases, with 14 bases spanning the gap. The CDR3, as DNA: TGTGCCACCGCCGAAGACAGAAACACCGGGGAGCTGTTTTTT. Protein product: CATAEDRNTGELFF.

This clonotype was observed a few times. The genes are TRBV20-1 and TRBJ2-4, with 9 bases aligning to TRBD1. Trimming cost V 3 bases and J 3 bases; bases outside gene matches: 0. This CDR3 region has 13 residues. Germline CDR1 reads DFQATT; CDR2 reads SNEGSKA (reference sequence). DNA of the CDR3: TGCAGTGCTAGGACAGGGGGCAAAAACATTCAGTACTTC. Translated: CSARTGGKNIQYF.

This CDR3 is CSARASGLLGQFF. The CDR3 DNA reads as TGCAGTGCTAGAGCTTCGGGATTACTGGGGCAGTTCTTC. The rearrangement joins TRBV20-1 to TRBJ2-1; possible D gene TRBD2, 5 bases. V gave up 1 base and J gave up 12 bases, with 16 bases separating them. Germline V gene data show CDR1 as DFQATT and CDR2 as SNEGSKA (reference sequence). The CDR3 spans 13 residues.

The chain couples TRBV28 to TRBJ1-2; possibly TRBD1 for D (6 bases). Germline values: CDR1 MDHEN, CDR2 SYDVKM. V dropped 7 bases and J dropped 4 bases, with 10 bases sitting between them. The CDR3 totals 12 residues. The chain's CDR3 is CASKTGSYGYTF. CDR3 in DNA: TGTGCCAGCAAAACAGGGTCCTATGGCTACACCTTC.

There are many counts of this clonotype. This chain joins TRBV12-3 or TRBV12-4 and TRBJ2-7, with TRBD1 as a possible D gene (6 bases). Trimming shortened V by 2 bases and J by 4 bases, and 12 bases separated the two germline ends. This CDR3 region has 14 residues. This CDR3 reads CASSLYRDAYEQYF. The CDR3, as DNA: TGTGCCAGCAGTTTATACAGGGATGCGTACGAGCAGTACTTC.

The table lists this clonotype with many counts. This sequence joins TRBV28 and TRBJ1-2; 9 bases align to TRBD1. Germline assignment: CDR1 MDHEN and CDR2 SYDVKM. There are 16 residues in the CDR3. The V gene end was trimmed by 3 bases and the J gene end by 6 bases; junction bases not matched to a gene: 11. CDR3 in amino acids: CASSLGRGTGRHGYTF. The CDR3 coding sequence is TGTGCCAGCAGTTTGGGTAGGGGGACAGGGAGACATGGCTACACCTTC.

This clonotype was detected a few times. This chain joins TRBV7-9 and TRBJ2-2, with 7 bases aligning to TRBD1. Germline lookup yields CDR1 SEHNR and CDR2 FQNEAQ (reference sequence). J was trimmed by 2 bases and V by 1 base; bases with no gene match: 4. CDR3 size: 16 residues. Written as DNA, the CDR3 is TGTGCCAGCAGCTTAGGACCAGGGGGTAACACCGGGGAGCTGTTTTTT. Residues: CASSLGPGGNTGELFF.

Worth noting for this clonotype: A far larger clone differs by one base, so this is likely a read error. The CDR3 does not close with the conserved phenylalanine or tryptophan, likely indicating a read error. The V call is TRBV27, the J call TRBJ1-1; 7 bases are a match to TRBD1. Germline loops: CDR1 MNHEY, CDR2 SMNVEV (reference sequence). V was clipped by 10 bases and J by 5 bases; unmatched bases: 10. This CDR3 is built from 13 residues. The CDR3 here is CAIRTGTETEAFS. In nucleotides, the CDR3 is TGTGCCATCAGGACCGGGACAGAGACTGAAGCTTTCTCT.

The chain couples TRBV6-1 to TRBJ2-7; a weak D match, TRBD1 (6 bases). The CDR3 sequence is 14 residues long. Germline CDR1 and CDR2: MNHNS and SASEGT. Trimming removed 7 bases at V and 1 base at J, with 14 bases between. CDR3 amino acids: CASTKRGWSYEQYF. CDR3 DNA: TGTGCCAGCACCAAAAGGGGGTGGTCCTACGAGCAGTACTTC.